The 11 T cell receptor beta chains given below trace back to one sample, sequenced in a study of blood T cell repertoires in COVID-19. Clones were read by immunoSEQ multiplex PCR, and TCRdb kept only the in-frame ones, dropping some. The table has 120,000 to 150,000 clones, approximately 84% seen once; the top ten hold about 5.1%. Sample: peripheral blood. The receptors originated from a human donor in a cohort sampled during active COVID-19.

The chain couples TRBV7-9 to TRBJ1-3; 8 bases agree with TRBD1. With V trimmed by 5 bases and J by 3 bases, 6 bases remained unmatched. This CDR3 comprises 15 residues. CDR1 and CDR2 (germline): SEHNR, FQNEAQ (reference sequence). CDR3 coding DNA: TGTGCCAGCAGCCGAACAGGGGGTCTTGGAAACACCATATATTTT. As protein: CASSRTGGLGNTIYF. Looking up the rest from reference TRBV7-9 and TRBJ1-3 gives the full variable domain: DTGVSQNPRHKITKRGQNVTFRCDPISEHNRLYWYRQTLGQGPEFLTYFQNEAQLEKSRLLSDRFSAERPKGSFSTLEIQRTEQGDSAMYLCASSRTGGLGNTIYFGEGSWLTVV.

This sequence joins TRBV14 and TRBJ2-7; no reliable D call. The germline V and J ends were trimmed by 1 base and 6 bases, with 10 bases remaining between them. This CDR3 contains 13 residues. Germline values: CDR1 SGHDN, CDR2 FVKESK. For the CDR3, the DNA is TGTGCCAGCAGCCAAGTGTCCTTCAGCGAGCAGTACGTC. It is translated as CASSQVSFSEQYV.

This chain joins TRBV9 and TRBJ2-3, with 7 bases fitting TRBD1. Germline CDR1 and CDR2: SGDLS and YYNGEE. There are 15 residues in the CDR3. Unmatched junction bases numbered 7, after V lost 0 bases and J lost 6 bases. The CDR3: CASSVATGVGDTQYF. CDR3 bases: TGTGCCAGCAGCGTAGCTACAGGGGTAGGTGATACGCAGTATTTT.

CDR3 DNA: TGTGCCAGCAGTTACCAGGACTGGGAGCACAATGAGCAGTTCTTC. Its translation: CASSYQDWEHNEQFF. V usage is TRBV6-2 or TRBV6-3 and J usage is TRBJ2-1; the D gene is possibly TRBD2 (5 bases). The V gene's germline CDR1 is MNHEY and CDR2 SVGEGT. The CDR3 contains 15 residues. The V end lost 2 bases, the J end lost 5 bases, and 13 bases lay between the germline ends.

In this sample, this clone turned up once. CDR3 amino acids: CASSFSSLNIQYF. CDR3 coding DNA: TGTGCCAGCAGTTTCTCTAGTTTGAACATTCAGTACTTC. This chain uses TRBV27 with TRBJ2-4; D uncertain. V was shortened by 3 bases and J by 7 bases, with 10 bases between the two germline ends. CDR3 length equals 13 residues. Germline V gene sequence: CDR1 MNHEY, CDR2 SMNVEV (reference sequence).

The chain uses TRBV6-5 and TRBJ2-7; 7 nucleotides agree with TRBD1. The CDR3 covers 14 residues. In germline, CDR1 is MNHEY, CDR2 SVGAGI. The V and J ends lost 5 bases and 2 bases, in that order; junction bases with no gene match: 6. CDR3: CASSTGQEAYEQYV. The CDR3 DNA is TGTGCCAGCAGTACCGGACAGGAGGCCTACGAGCAGTACGTC.

The chain couples TRBV11-3 to TRBJ2-1; the match to TRBD2 covers 10 bases. Germline V gene lookup returns CDR1 SGHNT and CDR2 YENEEA. J gave up 5 bases and V 10 bases, and 14 bases lay outside the gene matches. This CDR3 is built from 16 residues. The CDR3 reads CATRGGVAGGHNEQFF. The CDR3 nucleotides are TGTGCCACCCGGGGGGGGGTAGCGGGAGGACACAATGAGCAGTTCTTC.

The V gene is TRBV5-5, the J gene TRBJ1-5; D is unresolved. The CDR3 has 13 amino acids. Between the trimmed V and J ends, which lost 2 bases and 6 bases, there was a span of 9 bases. CDR1 and CDR2 from the germline V gene are SGHKS and YYEKEE (reference sequence). The CDR3 spells CASSLEGGQPQHF. The CDR3, as DNA: TGTGCCAGCAGCTTAGAGGGAGGTCAGCCCCAGCATTTT.

This chain joins TRBV3-1 (or the pseudogene TRBV3-2) and TRBJ1-1; D call uncertain. The V and J ends lost 2 bases and 6 bases respectively, with 4 bases between them. Germline values: CDR1 LGHDT, CDR2 YNNKEL (reference sequence). The CDR3 loop spans 11 amino acids. Here the CDR3 reads CASSQSAEAFF. The DNA of the CDR3 is TGTGCCAGCAGCCAATCAGCTGAAGCTTTCTTT.

As regards this clone: Germline is not matched at one junction end, which may reflect a read error. The V call is TRBV7-7, the J call TRBJ2-5; unclear D gene. CDR1 is SSHAT and CDR2 is FNYEAQ in the germline V gene (reference sequence). The CDR3 covers 12 residues. CDR3 in amino acids: CASSPLSETQYF. The DNA of the CDR3 is TGTGCTAGCAGCCCCCTGTCGGAGACCCAGTACTTC.

This clone was detected a few times. This sequence joins TRBV5-4 and TRBJ2-7, with 8 bases matching TRBD2. The CDR3 extends over 15 amino acids. Germline V lookup: CDR1 SGHNT, CDR2 YYREEE (reference sequence). Germline trimming cut 4 bases from V and 7 bases from J; bases unmatched to any gene: 13. CDR3: CASSRIAGPSREQYF. CDR3 in DNA: TGTGCCAGCAGCCGGATAGCGGGGCCCTCCCGGGAGCAGTACTTC.